This is a list of T cell receptor beta chains from one sample in a study of cytomegalovirus exposure and HLA in healthy donors. TCRdb's copy holds only in-frame clones and misses some; the assay was immunoSEQ multiplex PCR. The table has some 180,000 clones, 86% seen once. The specimen sequenced was PBMCs. These receptor sequences come from a man aged 25-45 years in good health and CMV-seropositive. Each CDR3 is given with its conserved first and last residue. Fields, in order: V gene, clone size, CDR3 protein. Size is omitted from some rows. Given values are once, few, many or a class for expanded clones.

TRBV11-2 . CASSFEYTGELFF
TRBV1 . CTSSQATAYEQYF
TRBV5-6 . CASSLGQSYEQYF
TRBV19 . CASKTLSTDTQYF
TRBV28 . CASSFLRTGGQDTQYF
TRBV7-9 . CASSHDRAVYGYTF
TRBV7-3 few CASSLTGRVRQETQYF
TRBV27 . CASSSIGEGYEQYF
TRBV21-1 . CASSNLRAARYGYTF
TRBV5-1 . CASSLERDRRYEQYF
TRBV19 . CASSIDKGLTLPQYF